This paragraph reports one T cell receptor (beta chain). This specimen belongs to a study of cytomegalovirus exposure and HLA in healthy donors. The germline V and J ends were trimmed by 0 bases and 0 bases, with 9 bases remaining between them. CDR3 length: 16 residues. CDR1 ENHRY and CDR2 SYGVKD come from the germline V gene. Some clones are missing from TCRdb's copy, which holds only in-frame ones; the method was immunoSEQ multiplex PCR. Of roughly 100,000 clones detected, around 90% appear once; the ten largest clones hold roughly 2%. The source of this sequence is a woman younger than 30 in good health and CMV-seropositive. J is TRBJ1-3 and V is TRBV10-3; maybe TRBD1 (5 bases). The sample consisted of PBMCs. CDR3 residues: CAISESWGSSGNTIYF. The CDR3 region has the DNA TGTGCCATCAGTGAGTCGTGGGGCTCCTCTGGAAACACCATATATTTT.